This TCR beta chain originates from a study of T cells expressing NK-cell markers. The CDR3 is 13 amino acids. Each CDR3 protein gets one entry in TCRdb, which reprocessed the 5' RACE reads and gives no DNA. Its listing shows 450,000 to 600,000 distinct CDR3 sequences. The gene calls are TRBV23-1 and TRBJ2-3; TCRdb gives TRBD2 as the D gene, but with no DNA this cannot be confirmed. TRBV23-1 counts as an open reading frame of uncertain function. The clonotype comes from a man aged 18 to 35 in good health. The sample was blood T cells: a sorted CD56 or NKG2C T cell subset, CD4+ or CD8+ T cells, or bulk PBMC T cells (not recorded which). CDR3 region: CASSPDPPDTQYF.